There are a few counts of the clone carrying this T cell receptor (beta chain). As yet, its antigen is unknown. A clone one base away is much larger, so this may be a read error. This specimen comes from a study of regulatory T cells in long-lasting Graves disease. Specified time point: newly diagnosed GD, antithyroid drugs for less than 3 months. Preparation of the TCR library used RNA extracted from PBMCs. Libraries of TCR beta came from iRepertoire HTBI primers plus Arm-PCR of CDR3 regions. TCRdb independently ran MiXCR on the multiplex PCR reads; one entry per CDR3 protein. The repertoire has about 430,000 distinct CDR3 sequences, about 15% of them found once; the top ten carry over 7.5%. Study observations and caveats: The study found lower TCR diversity in persistent Graves' patients than in newly diagnosed ones.

Germline loops: CDR1 MNHNS, CDR2 SASEGT. This CDR3 region has 13 residues. These data were likewise used in another study, on T cells in Graves' hyperthyroidism and ophthalmopathy.

Sequenced here: peripheral blood mononuclear cells (PBMCs), sampled at new diagnosis, from a patient treated with antithyroid drugs. This TCR was recovered from a woman aged 40 to 50 with Graves disease. The chain links TRBV6-1 to TRBJ2-5, with D tentatively TRBD1 (6 bases). The CDR3 nucleotides are TGTGCCACCGAAGGACAGCTACAAGGGACCCAGTACTTC. Amino acids: CATEGQLQGTQYF.